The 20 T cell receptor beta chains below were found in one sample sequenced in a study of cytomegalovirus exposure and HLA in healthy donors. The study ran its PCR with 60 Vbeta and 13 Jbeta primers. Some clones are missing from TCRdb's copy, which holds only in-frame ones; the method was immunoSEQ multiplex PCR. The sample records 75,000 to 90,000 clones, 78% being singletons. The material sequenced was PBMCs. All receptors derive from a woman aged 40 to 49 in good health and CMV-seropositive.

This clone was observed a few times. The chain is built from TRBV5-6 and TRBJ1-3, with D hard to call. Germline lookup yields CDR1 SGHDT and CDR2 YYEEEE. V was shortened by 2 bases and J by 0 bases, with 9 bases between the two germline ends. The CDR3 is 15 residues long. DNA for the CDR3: TGTGCCAGCAGCTTCGTAGGACTCTCTGGAAACACCATATATTTT. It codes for CASSFVGLSGNTIYF.

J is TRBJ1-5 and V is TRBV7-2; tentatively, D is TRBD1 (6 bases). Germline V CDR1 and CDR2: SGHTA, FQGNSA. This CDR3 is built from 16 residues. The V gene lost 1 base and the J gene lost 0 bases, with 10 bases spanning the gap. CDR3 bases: TGTGCCAGCAGCTTAGAAACAGGGTATAGCAATCAGCCCCAGCATTTT. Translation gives CASSLETGYSNQPQHF.

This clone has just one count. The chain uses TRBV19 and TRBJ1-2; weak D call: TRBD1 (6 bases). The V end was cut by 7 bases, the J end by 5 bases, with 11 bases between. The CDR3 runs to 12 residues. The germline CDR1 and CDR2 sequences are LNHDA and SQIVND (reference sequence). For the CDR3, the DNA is TGTGCCAGTACCCAGGGGAGTTATGGCTACACCTTC. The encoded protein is CASTQGSYGYTF.

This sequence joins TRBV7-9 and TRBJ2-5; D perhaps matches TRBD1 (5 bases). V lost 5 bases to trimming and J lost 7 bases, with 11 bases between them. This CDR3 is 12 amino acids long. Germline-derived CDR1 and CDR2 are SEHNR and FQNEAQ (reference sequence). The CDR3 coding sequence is TGTGCCAGCAGCGGGGCGAGAGGGACCCAGTACTTC. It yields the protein CASSGARGTQYF.

The CDR3 region has the DNA TGTGCCAGCATTACGGACAGCAATCAGAATGGCTACACCTTC. Translating gives CASITDSNQNGYTF. V and J are TRBV28 and TRBJ1-2; perhaps TRBD1 as D (6 bases). This CDR3 is 14 amino acids long. Per germline, CDR1 MDHEN and CDR2 SYDVKM. Trimming shortened V by 7 bases and J by 6 bases, and 18 bases separated the two germline ends.

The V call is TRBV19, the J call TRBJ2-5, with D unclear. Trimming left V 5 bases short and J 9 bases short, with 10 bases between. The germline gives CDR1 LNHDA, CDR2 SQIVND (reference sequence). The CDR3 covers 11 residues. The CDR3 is CASSSLSAQYF. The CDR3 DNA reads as TGTGCCAGTAGTTCCCTCTCGGCCCAGTACTTC.

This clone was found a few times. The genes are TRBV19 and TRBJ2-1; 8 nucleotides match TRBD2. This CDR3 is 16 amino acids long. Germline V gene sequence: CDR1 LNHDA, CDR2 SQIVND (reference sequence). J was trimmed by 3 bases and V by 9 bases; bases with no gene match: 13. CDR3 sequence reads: CASLGSAGGNYNEQFF. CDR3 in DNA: TGTGCCAGCCTCGGGTCGGCGGGGGGAAACTACAATGAGCAGTTCTTC.

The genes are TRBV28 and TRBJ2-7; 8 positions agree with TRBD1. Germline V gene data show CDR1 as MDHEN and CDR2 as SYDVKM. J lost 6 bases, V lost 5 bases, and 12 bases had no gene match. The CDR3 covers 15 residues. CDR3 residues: CASSLDRDRSPEQYF. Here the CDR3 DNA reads TGTGCCAGCAGTCTCGACCGGGACAGGAGCCCCGAGCAGTACTTC.

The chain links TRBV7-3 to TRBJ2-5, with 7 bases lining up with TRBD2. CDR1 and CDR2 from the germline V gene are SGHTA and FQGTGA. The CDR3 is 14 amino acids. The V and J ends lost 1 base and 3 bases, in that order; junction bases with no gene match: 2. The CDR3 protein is CASSLNGGEETQYF. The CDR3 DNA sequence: TGTGCCAGCAGCTTAAATGGGGGGGAAGAGACCCAGTACTTC.

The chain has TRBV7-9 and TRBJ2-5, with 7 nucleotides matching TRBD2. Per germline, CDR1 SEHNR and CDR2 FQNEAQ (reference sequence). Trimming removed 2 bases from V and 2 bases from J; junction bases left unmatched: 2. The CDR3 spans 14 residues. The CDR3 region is CASSLWTRQETQYF. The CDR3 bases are TGTGCCAGCAGCTTATGGACTAGACAAGAGACCCAGTACTTC.

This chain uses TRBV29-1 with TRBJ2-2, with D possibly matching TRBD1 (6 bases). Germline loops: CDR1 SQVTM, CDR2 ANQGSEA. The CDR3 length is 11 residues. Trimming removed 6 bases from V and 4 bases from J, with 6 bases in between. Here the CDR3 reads CSVTGTGELFF. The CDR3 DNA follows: TGCAGCGTGACAGGCACCGGGGAGCTGTTTTTT.

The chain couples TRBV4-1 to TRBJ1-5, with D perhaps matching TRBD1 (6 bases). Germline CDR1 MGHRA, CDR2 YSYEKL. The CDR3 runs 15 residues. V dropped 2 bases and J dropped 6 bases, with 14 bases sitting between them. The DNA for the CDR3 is TGCGCCAGCAGCCAATACCCACAGGGAAGTCAGCCCCAGCATTTT. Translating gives CASSQYPQGSQPQHF.

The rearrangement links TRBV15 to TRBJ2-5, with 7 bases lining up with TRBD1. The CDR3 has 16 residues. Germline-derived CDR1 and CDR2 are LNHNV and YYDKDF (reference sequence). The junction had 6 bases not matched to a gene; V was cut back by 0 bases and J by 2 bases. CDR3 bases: TGTGCCACCAGCAGAGATCAGGCAGGGGGTCAAGAGACCCAGTACTTC. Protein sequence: CATSRDQAGGQETQYF. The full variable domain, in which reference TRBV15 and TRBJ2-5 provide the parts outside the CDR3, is DAMVIQNPRYQVTQFGKPVTLSCSQTLNHNVMYWYQQKSSQAPKLLFHYYDKDFNNEADTPDNFQSRRPNTSFCFLDIRSPGLGDTAMYLCATSRDQAGGQETQYFGPGTRLLVL.

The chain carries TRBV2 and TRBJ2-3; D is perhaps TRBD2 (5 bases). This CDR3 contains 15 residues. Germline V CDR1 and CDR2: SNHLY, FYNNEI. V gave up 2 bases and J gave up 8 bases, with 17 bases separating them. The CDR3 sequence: CASSESTKKAGTQYF. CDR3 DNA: TGTGCCAGCAGTGAATCAACTAAGAAGGCGGGTACGCAGTATTTT.

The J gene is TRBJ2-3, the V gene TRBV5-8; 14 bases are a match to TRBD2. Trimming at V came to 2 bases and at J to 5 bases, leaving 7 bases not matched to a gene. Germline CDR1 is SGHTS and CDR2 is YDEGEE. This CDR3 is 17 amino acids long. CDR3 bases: TGTGCCAGCAGCTTTTCAGGGACTAGCGGGGGCCGAGATACGCAGTATTTT. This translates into CASSFSGTSGGRDTQYF. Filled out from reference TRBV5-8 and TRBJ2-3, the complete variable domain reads EAGVTQSPTHLIKTRGQQATLRCSPISGHTSVYWYQQALGLGLQFLLWYDEGEERNRGNFPPRFSGRQFPNYSSELNVNALELEDSALYLCASSFSGTSGGRDTQYFGPGTRLTVL.

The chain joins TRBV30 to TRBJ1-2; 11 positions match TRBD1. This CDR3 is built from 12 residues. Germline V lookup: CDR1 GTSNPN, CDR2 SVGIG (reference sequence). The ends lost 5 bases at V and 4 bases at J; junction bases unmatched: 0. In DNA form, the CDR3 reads TGTGCCTGGGGGACAGGGGGCTATGGCTACACCTTC. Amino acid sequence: CAWGTGGYGYTF.

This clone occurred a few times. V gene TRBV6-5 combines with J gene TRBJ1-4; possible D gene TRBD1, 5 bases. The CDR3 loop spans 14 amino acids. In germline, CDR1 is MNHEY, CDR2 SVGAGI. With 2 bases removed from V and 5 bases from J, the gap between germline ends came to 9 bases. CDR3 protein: CASSYGGFNEKLFF. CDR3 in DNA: TGTGCCAGCAGTTACGGGGGGTTCAATGAAAAACTGTTTTTT.

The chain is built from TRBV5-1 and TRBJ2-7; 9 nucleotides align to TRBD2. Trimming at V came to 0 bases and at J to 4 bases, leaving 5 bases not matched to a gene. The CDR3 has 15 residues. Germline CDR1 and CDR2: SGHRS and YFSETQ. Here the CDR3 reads CASSLVGSGGYEQYF. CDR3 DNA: TGCGCCAGCAGCTTGGTGGGTAGCGGGGGTTACGAGCAGTACTTC.

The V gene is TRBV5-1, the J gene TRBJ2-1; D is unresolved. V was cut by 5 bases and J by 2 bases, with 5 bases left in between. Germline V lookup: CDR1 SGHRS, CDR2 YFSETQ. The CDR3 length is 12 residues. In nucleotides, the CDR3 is TGCGCCAGCAGTGACACCTACAATGAGCAGTTCTTC. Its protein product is CASSDTYNEQFF.

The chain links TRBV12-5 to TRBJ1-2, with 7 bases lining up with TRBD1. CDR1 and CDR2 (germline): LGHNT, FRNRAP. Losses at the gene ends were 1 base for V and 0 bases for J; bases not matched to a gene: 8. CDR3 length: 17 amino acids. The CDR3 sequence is CASGLETRQGANYGYTF. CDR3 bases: TGTGCTAGTGGTTTGGAAACTAGACAGGGAGCTAACTATGGCTACACCTTC.